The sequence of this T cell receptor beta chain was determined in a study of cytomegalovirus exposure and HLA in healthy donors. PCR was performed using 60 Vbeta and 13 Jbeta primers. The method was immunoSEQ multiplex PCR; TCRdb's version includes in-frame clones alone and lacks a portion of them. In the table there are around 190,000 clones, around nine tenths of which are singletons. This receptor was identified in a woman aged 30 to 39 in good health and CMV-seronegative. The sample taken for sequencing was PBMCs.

The CDR3 DNA sequence: TGCGCCAGCAGTTATGAGCGGAACACAGATACGCAGTATTTT. Its translation is CASSYERNTDTQYF. The gene calls are TRBV5-1 and TRBJ2-3, with a possible D match to TRBD2 (5 bases). V lost 5 bases and J lost 2, with 12 bases in between. Germline values: CDR1 SGHRS, CDR2 YFSETQ. The CDR3 loop spans 14 amino acids.